This entry is about one T cell receptor beta chain. What it binds is not known. The assay was immunoSEQ multiplex PCR, and TCRdb's table has in-frame clones only and misses some. The table shows 2,500,000 or so clones, with more than 85% occurring only once. The sample belongs to a study of shared clonotypes between healthy human individuals. Germline V gives CDR1 MDHEN, CDR2 SYDVKM. The CDR3 has 16 residues. V gave up 10 bases and J gave up 3 bases; unmatched junction bases: 10. Study-level findings and limits: Researchers sampled blood only, noting tissue repertoires likely differ.

Material: naive CD4+ T cells from PBMCs. Sample subset: CD45RA+ positively selected. The clonotype originates from a young man in good health. Some clones in this sample may be carry-over from other donors' samples. The chain carries TRBV28 and TRBJ2-1; 12 bases align to TRBD2. CDR3 sequence (DNA): TGTGCCATACACCAGCCGGGACTAGCGGGCTACAATGAGCAGTTCTTC. It codes for CAIHQPGLAGYNEQFF.